Shown below are 15 T cell receptor beta chains from a single sample sequenced in a study of T cells in Graves' hyperthyroidism and ophthalmopathy. Amplified TCR beta CDR3 regions came from RNA transcripts. When the TCR CDR3 underwent first-round RT-PCR, the HTBI primer set was used. Each CDR3 protein is one row after TCRdb ran MiXCR on the multiplex PCR reads. The table records approximately 600,000 distinct CDR3 sequences, roughly 14% of them present only once. The sequenced material came from blood. These receptors all come from a woman aged 25 to 39 with Graves' hyperthyroidism that later progressed to Graves' ophthalmopathy.

A note on this clonotype: The junction departs from germline at one end; a sequencing error may be responsible. This chain joins TRBV10-2 and TRBJ1-5; a possible D gene is TRBD1 (5 bases). The V gene's germline CDR1 is WSHSY and CDR2 SAAADI. There are 16 residues in the CDR3. This CDR3 reads CASSESFRGMVQPQHF. The CDR3 nucleotides read TGTGCCAGCAGTGAAAGTTTTAGGGGAATGGTTCAGCCCCAGCATTTT.

This clonotype was seen repeatedly, ten times or more. V is TRBV27 and J is TRBJ2-3; TRBD2 matches 9 bases. Germline V lookup: CDR1 MNHEY, CDR2 SMNVEV (reference sequence). The CDR3 sequence is 17 residues long. The ends lost 0 bases at V and 1 base at J; junction bases unmatched: 5. DNA of the CDR3: TGTGCCAGCAGTTTATCAGGTCTAGCGGGGCGCACAGATACGCAGTATTTT. Its translation: CASSLSGLAGRTDTQYF.

CDR3 DNA: TGTGCCAGCAGTTATTTGGGAATCAGGGACAATCAGCCCCAGCATTTT. It specifies CASSYLGIRDNQPQHF. The chain combines TRBV6-5 with TRBJ1-5; D is possibly TRBD1 (5 bases). V lost 3 bases to trimming and J lost 3 bases, with 15 bases between them. From germline, CDR1 is MNHEY and CDR2 SVGAGI. The CDR3 loop spans 16 amino acids.

This clonotype was seen repeatedly, ten times or more. The V and J genes are TRBV2 and TRBJ2-1; D gene uncertain. The V end lost 2 bases, the J end lost 7 bases, and 6 bases lay between the germline ends. The germline V gene encodes CDR1 SNHLY and CDR2 FYNNEI. The CDR3 has 12 amino acids. DNA for the CDR3: TGTGCCAGCAGTGAATCAGTGAATGAGCAGTTCTTC. This gives the protein CASSESVNEQFF. The variable domain in full, completed from reference TRBV2 and TRBJ2-1, reads EPEVTQTPSHQVTQMGQEVILRCVPISNHLYFYWYRQILGQKVEFLVSFYNNEISEKSEIFDDQFSVERPDGSNFTLKIRSTKLEDSAMYFCASSESVNEQFFGPGTRLTVL.

This clonotype has ten or more counts. This chain links TRBV30 with TRBJ2-7; 11 nucleotides align to TRBD2. In germline, CDR1 is GTSNPN, CDR2 SVGIG (reference sequence). The CDR3 length is 14 residues. Unmatched junction bases numbered 9, after V lost 4 bases and J lost 7 bases. CDR3 loop: CAWTIAGGPREQYF. The CDR3, as DNA: TGTGCCTGGACCATAGCGGGAGGGCCGAGAGAGCAGTACTTC.

Notes on this clonotype: At one end the junction does not follow the germline gene, possibly because of a read error. V usage is TRBV7-2 and J usage is TRBJ2-1; 12 bases match TRBD2. Germline V gene sequence: CDR1 SGHTA, CDR2 FQGNSA. The CDR3 totals 18 residues. The CDR3 DNA sequence: TGTCCCAGCAGCTTGGGGCTAGCGGGAGGGCCGGGGTACAATGAGCAGTTCTTC. Protein sequence: CPSSLGLAGGPGYNEQFF.

This clonotype has a count of ten or more. The chain joins TRBV6-2 or TRBV6-3 to TRBJ2-3, with D possibly TRBD2 on 5 matching bases. V lost 9 bases and J lost 3, with 19 bases in between. Germline V lookup: CDR1 MNHEY, CDR2 SVGEGT. CDR3 size: 15 residues. The CDR3 DNA reads as TGTGCCAGTTTCTCCTGGGGAGAGCGGACAGATACGCAGTATTTT. It is translated as CASFSWGERTDTQYF.

V and J are TRBV6-4 and TRBJ1-4; a weak D match, TRBD1 (5 bases). Germline values: CDR1 MRHNA, CDR2 SNTAGT. CDR3 length: 13 amino acids. Trimming took 4 bases from V and 8 from J, leaving 11 bases between them. The DNA of the CDR3 is TGTGCCAGCAGTGTTGGGGGGGTGGAAAAACTGTTTTTT. It specifies CASSVGGVEKLFF.

This clonotype showed up many times. The chain joins TRBV2 to TRBJ2-2; TRBD1 matches 7 bases. Germline assignment: CDR1 SNHLY and CDR2 FYNNEI. The V and J ends lost 0 bases and 5 bases, in that order; junction bases with no gene match: 3. This CDR3 comprises 15 residues. The CDR3 here is CASSEATGRTGELFF. DNA for the CDR3: TGTGCCAGCAGTGAAGCGACAGGGCGAACCGGGGAGCTGTTTTTT. The variable domain in full, with the rest retrieved from reference TRBV2 and TRBJ2-2, is EPEVTQTPSHQVTQMGQEVILRCVPISNHLYFYWYRQILGQKVEFLVSFYNNEISEKSEIFDDQFSVERPDGSNFTLKIRSTKLEDSAMYFCASSEATGRTGELFFGEGSRLTVL.

This clonotype appeared many times. The genes are TRBV9 and TRBJ1-3, with 9 bases that match TRBD1. V was clipped by 3 bases and J by 4 bases; unmatched bases: 2. Germline values: CDR1 SGDLS, CDR2 YYNGEE. The CDR3 spans 14 residues. CDR3 in amino acids: CASSATGGGNTIYF. For the CDR3, the DNA is TGTGCCAGCAGCGCCACAGGGGGCGGAAACACCATATATTTT.

This clonotype was counted ten times or more. This sequence joins TRBV12-3 or TRBV12-4 and TRBJ1-5; D might be TRBD1 (6 bases). Trimming took off 6 bases at V and 1 base at J, with 13 bases between the two ends. The CDR3 extends over 15 amino acids. CDR3 region: CASRRTGSSNQPQHF. CDR3 sequence (DNA): TGTGCCAGCAGGCGCACAGGGTCCAGCAATCAGCCCCAGCATTTT.

In this sample, this clonotype turned up many times. CDR3 loop: CASPGLRLARIDEQFF. The DNA for the CDR3 is TGCGCCAGCCCGGGGCTGAGACTAGCGAGAATCGATGAGCAGTTCTTC. The rearrangement uses TRBV5-1 and TRBJ2-1; 8 nucleotides match TRBD2. V shed 7 bases and J 8 bases; nucleotides not matched to a gene: 17. Germline loops: CDR1 SGHRS, CDR2 YFSETQ. The CDR3 covers 16 residues.

This clonotype was detected ten times or more. The chain recombines TRBV7-2 with TRBJ2-1, with 10 bases lining up with TRBD2. The CDR3 has 16 residues. The junction had 5 bases not matched to a gene; V was cut back by 5 bases and J by 1 base. The V gene's germline CDR1 is SGHTA and CDR2 FQGNSA. In nucleotides, the CDR3 is TGTGCCAGCAGCCCGCATAGCGGGAGGTCCTACAATGAGCAGTTCTTC. This sequence encodes CASSPHSGRSYNEQFF. Full variable domain (remainder filled in from reference TRBV7-2 and TRBJ2-1): GAGVSQSPSNKVTEKGKDVELRCDPISGHTALYWYRQSLGQGLEFLIYFQGNSAPDKSGLPSDRFSAERTGGSVSTLTIQRTQQEDSAVYLCASSPHSGRSYNEQFFGPGTRLTVL.

There are many counts of this clonotype. This chain uses TRBV30 with TRBJ1-5; 8 bases map to TRBD1. Germline values: CDR1 GTSNPN, CDR2 SVGIG (reference sequence). V was clipped by 2 bases and J by 2 bases; unmatched bases: 5. The length of the CDR3 is 15 residues. CDR3 sequence: CAWSPGQGGNQPQHF. CDR3 DNA: TGTGCCTGGAGTCCTGGACAGGGTGGCAATCAGCCCCAGCATTTT.

This clonotype was observed many times. The DNA for the CDR3 is TGTGCCAGCAGCCGGGGGATGGCGGGAGATTTAGGTAATGAGCAGTTCTTC. The encoded protein is CASSRGMAGDLGNEQFF. The chain uses TRBV12-3 or TRBV12-4 and TRBJ2-1, with 7 bases identical to TRBD2. The CDR3 is 17 residues long. The V and J ends lost 6 bases and 7 bases, in that order; junction bases with no gene match: 18.